Listed here are 3 T cell receptor beta chains from one sample, sequenced in a study of T cell responses to AZD1222 COVID-19 vaccine. The protocol was immunoSEQ multiplex PCR, while the TCRdb copy is restricted to in-frame clones and leaves out a portion. Here the sample spans some 86,000 clones, 60% to 80% being singletons. The input for sequencing was peripheral blood, taken on day 0 of AZD1222 vaccination. The receptor source for this set is an adult in good health.

V usage is TRBV9 and J usage is TRBJ2-7, with unresolved D. V shed 0 bases and J shed 7 bases, with 11 bases lying between them. Germline V gives CDR1 SGDLS, CDR2 YYNGEE. There are 13 residues in the CDR3. CDR3 DNA: TGTGCCAGCAGCGTAGAACCGCACGGGGAGCAGTACTTC. Its translation is CASSVEPHGEQYF.

This chain connects TRBV19 to TRBJ2-7; TRBD2 matches 9 bases. Per germline, CDR1 LNHDA and CDR2 SQIVND (reference sequence). There are 16 residues in the CDR3. V lost 7 bases to trimming and J lost 6 bases; unmatched junction nucleotides: 16. CDR3 DNA sequence: TGTGCCAGTACCCCCCGCGGGGGGGACTACCTCTCCGAGCAGTACTTC. Its protein is CASTPRGGDYLSEQYF.

The chain has TRBV5-1 and TRBJ2-7, with TRBD1 identical over 10 bases. V gave up 2 bases and J gave up 6 bases; unmatched junction bases: 2. The CDR3 runs 13 residues. CDR1 is SGHRS, CDR2 YFSETQ, per germline. The CDR3 loop reads CASSFGQGGEQYF. CDR3 DNA: TGCGCCAGCAGCTTCGGACAGGGGGGCGAGCAGTACTTC.